Listed below are T cell receptor beta chains from one sample, sequenced in a study of control samples from healthy donors and cancer patients. Using immunoSEQ multiplex PCR, the repertoire was profiled, and TCRdb retains in-frame clones only, with some absent. The profile covers more than 60,000 clones, with roughly 90% appearing a single time and nearly 6% taken by the ten largest. Sequencing was done on a sample of PBMCs. Every receptor here comes from a man aged 55 to 69 with colorectal cancer. CDR3s include the opening cysteine and the closing phenylalanine or tryptophan. D genes are given only for firm matches. Where a row states a size, it is once, few, many or the class of an expanded clone; other rows omit it.

j_gene,d_gene,v_gene,abundance,CDR3aa,CDR3nt
TRBJ1-4,NA,TRBV30,NA,CAWRRFWPNEKLFF,TGTGCCTGGAGACGTTTTTGGCCTAATGAAAAACTGTTTTTT
TRBJ1-2,NA,TRBV27,once,CASSLDRANYGYTF,TGTGCCAGCAGCTTGGACCGAGCTAACTATGGCTACACCTTC
TRBJ2-7,NA,TRBV28,NA,CASTPQGPFSYEQYF,TGTGCCAGCACTCCCCAGGGACCCTTCTCCTACGAGCAGTACTTC
TRBJ2-2,TRBD2,TRBV28,NA,CASRTGTSGGDYTGELFF,TGTGCCAGCAGAACCGGGACTAGCGGGGGGGACTACACCGGGGAGCTGTTTTTT
TRBJ1-2,NA,TRBV28,NA,CASSLDTYGYTF,TGTGCCAGCAGTTTAGACACTTATGGCTACACCTTC
TRBJ2-5,NA,TRBV5-6,NA,CASSRTRATQYF,TGTGCCAGCAGCCGTACGCGAGCGACCCAGTACTTC
TRBJ1-2,NA,TRBV23-1,NA,CAIQGRLKYGYTF,TGCGCCATCCAGGGACGCTTAAAGTATGGCTACACCTTC
TRBJ2-1,NA,TRBV4-1,NA,CASSHRANSYNEQFF,TGCGCCAGCAGCCATAGGGCTAACTCCTACAATGAGCAGTTCTTC
TRBJ2-5,NA,TRBV5-5,NA,CASSSGFQETQYF,TGTGCCAGCAGCTCCGGGTTCCAAGAGACCCAGTACTTC
TRBJ2-1,TRBD2,TRBV7-3,NA,CASSSSGGAVLSYNEQFF,TGTGCCAGCAGCTCTAGCGGGGGGGCCGTACTTTCCTACAATGAGCAGTTCTTC
TRBJ1-2,NA,TRBV6-1,NA,CASSERGEGYTF,TGTGCCAGCAGTGAGAGAGGGGAGGGCTACACCTTC
TRBJ2-5,TRBD2,TRBV19,NA,CASSIQRGKETQYF,TGTGCCAGTAGTATTCAGCGGGGTAAGGAGACCCAGTACTTC
TRBJ2-3,NA,TRBV5-1,once,CASSPSPDTDTQYF,TGCGCCAGCAGCCCCTCACCCGACACAGATACGCAGTATTTT
TRBJ2-3,TRBD2,TRBV2,NA,CASIYLAGGPDTQYF,TGTGCCAGCATATACCTAGCGGGGGGGCCAGATACGCAGTATTTT
TRBJ1-1,TRBD1,TRBV27,NA,CASSPRDRVREAFF,TGTGCCAGCAGTCCCAGGGACAGAGTCCGTGAAGCTTTCTTT
TRBJ2-7,TRBD2,TRBV3-1/TRBV3-2,NA,CASSGSGGPREQYF,TGTGCCAGCAGTGGAAGCGGGGGCCCCCGCGAGCAGTACTTC
TRBJ1-1,NA,TRBV5-4,NA,CASSLLNTEAFF,TGTGCCAGCAGCTTGTTGAACACTGAAGCTTTCTTT
TRBJ1-3,TRBD1,TRBV28,NA,CASNGGGGNTIYF,TGTGCCAGCAACGGAGGGGGCGGAAACACCATATATTTT
TRBJ2-5,NA,TRBV7-3,NA,CASSLGPRGRGETQYF,TGTGCCAGCAGCTTAGGCCCTCGGGGGCGAGGAGAGACCCAGTACTTC
TRBJ2-2,NA,TRBV4-1,NA,CASSHRAGELFF,TGCGCCAGCAGCCACCGGGCCGGGGAGCTGTTTTTT
TRBJ1-5,NA,TRBV2,few,CASSNRGQSNQPQHF,TGTGCCAGCAGCAATCGGGGTCAAAGCAATCAGCCCCAGCATTTT
TRBJ2-1,TRBD1,TRBV7-6,NA,CASSFDRVNEQFF,TGTGCCAGCAGCTTTGACAGGGTCAATGAGCAGTTCTTC
TRBJ1-2,TRBD1,TRBV5-1,NA,CASSLGQGVGYTF,TGCGCCAGCAGCCTAGGACAGGGGGTCGGCTACACCTTC
TRBJ2-7,TRBD1,TRBV28,NA,CASRRTGDYEQYF,TGTGCCAGCAGGCGGACAGGGGACTACGAGCAGTACTTC
TRBJ1-5,NA,TRBV4-2,NA,CASSQNNRAQPQHF,TGTGCCAGCAGCCAAAACAACAGGGCTCAGCCCCAGCATTTT
TRBJ1-4,NA,TRBV6-5,NA,CASSYYPPDKEKLFF,TGTGCCAGCAGTTATTATCCTCCGGACAAAGAAAAACTGTTTTTT
TRBJ2-7,TRBD1,TRBV4-1,NA,CASSQEQGVLVEQYF,TGCGCCAGCAGCCAAGAGCAGGGGGTTCTTGTGGAGCAGTACTTC
TRBJ2-3,NA,TRBV7-9,NA,CASSFPRQKGISADTQYF,TGTGCCAGCAGCTTCCCCCGACAAAAGGGGATCAGCGCAGATACGCAGTATTTT
TRBJ1-6,TRBD1,TRBV15,NA,CATSRDRQGPSPLHF,TGTGCCACCAGCAGAGATCGACAGGGGCCTTCACCCCTCCACTTT
TRBJ2-5,NA,TRBV7-9,NA,CASSLSLLDSKETQYF,TGTGCCAGCAGCTTATCTCTCCTGGACAGCAAAGAGACCCAGTACTTC
TRBJ2-2,NA,TRBV7-2,NA,CASSLVVGNTGELFF,TGTGCCAGCAGCTTAGTGGTGGGAAACACCGGGGAGCTGTTTTTT
TRBJ2-3,TRBD2,TRBV19,NA,CASSTTSAGGQYF,TGTGCCAGTAGTACTACTTCAGCGGGGGGGCAGTATTTT